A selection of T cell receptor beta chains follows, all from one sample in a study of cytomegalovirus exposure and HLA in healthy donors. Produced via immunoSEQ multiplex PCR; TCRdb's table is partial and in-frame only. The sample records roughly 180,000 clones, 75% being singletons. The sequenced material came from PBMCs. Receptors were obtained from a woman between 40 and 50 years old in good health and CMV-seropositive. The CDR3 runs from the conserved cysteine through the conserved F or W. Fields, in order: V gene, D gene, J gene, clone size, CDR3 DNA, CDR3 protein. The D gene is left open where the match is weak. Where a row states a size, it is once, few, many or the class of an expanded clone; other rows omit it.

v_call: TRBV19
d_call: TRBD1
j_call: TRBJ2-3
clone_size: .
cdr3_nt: TGTGCCAGTAGTAGCCGACAGGGGACGCAGTATTTT
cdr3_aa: CASSSRQGTQYF

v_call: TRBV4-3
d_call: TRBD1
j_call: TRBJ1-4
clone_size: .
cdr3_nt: TGCGCCAGCAGCCAAGATCCGGGACAGAGCACCTTACTAAATGAAAAACTGTTTTTT
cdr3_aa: CASSQDPGQSTLLNEKLFF

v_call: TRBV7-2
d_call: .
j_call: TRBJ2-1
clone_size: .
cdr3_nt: TGTGCCAGCAGCTCTCCGGGAGTTTCCTACAATGAGCAGTTCTTC
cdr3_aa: CASSSPGVSYNEQFF

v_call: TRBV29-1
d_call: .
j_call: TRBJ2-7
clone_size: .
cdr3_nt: TGCAGCGTTGAAGAGGTTAGCGGAGCCGTTTGTGAGCAGTACTTC
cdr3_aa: CSVEEVSGAVCEQYF

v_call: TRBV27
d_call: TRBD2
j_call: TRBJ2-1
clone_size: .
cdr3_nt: TGTGCCAGCAGTTTGGCTAGCGGGAGGTTTAGAGCCTACAATGAGCAGTTCTTC
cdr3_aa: CASSLASGRFRAYNEQFF

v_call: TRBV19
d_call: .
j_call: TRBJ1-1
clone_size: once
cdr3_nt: TGTGCCAGTAGAGCGGGGACCGCTAGCCAAGCTTTCTTT
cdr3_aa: CASRAGTASQAFF

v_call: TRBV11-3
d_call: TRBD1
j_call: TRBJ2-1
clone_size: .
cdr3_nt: TGTGCCAGCAGCTTAGGTGGGACAGGGCCGTACAATGAGCAGTTCTTC
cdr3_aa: CASSLGGTGPYNEQFF

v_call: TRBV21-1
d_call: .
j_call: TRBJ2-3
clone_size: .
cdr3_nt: TGTGCCAGCAGCAACCGGGCGGGAGGGCCGCGAAGTCACACAGATACGCAGTATTTT
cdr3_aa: CASSNRAGGPRSHTDTQYF

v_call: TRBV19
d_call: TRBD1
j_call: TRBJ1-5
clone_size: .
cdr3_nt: TGTGCCAGTAGTCCCTTTGACAGGGGAGGGCAGCCCCAGCATTTT
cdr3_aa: CASSPFDRGGQPQHF

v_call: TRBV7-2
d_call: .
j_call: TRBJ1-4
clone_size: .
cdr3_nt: TGTGCCAGCAGCCCTTCGGTCTGGACAGAACTGTTTTTT
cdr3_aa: CASSPSVWTELFF

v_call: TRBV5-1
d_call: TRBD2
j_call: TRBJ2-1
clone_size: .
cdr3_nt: TGCGCCAGCAGCTACCCTGGGACTAGCGGGACCGGGGAGCAGTTCTTC
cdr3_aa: CASSYPGTSGTGEQFF

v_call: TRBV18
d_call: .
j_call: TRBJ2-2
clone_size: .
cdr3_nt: TGTGCCAGCTCACCCCGGGCAGGGCCCACCGGGGAGCTGTTTTTT
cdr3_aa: CASSPRAGPTGELFF

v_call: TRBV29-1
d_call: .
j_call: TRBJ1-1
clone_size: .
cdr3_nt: TGCAGCGTAGACCGGGACTTTAACACTGAAGCTTTCTTT
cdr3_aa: CSVDRDFNTEAFF

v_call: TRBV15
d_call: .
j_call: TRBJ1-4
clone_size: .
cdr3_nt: TGTGCCACCAGCAGAGATGATGGGAGGGTTACACAGGGATCAAATGAAAAACTGTTTTTT
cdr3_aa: CATSRDDGRVTQGSNEKLFF

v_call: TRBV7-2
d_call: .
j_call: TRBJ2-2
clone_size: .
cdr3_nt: TGTGCCAGCAGCTTAGTGTCGGGGACCGGGGAGCTGTTTTTT
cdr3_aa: CASSLVSGTGELFF

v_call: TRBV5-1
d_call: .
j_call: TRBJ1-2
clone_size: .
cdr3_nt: TGCGCCAGCAGCTTGGAAGGGGACTATGGCTACACCTTC
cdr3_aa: CASSLEGDYGYTF

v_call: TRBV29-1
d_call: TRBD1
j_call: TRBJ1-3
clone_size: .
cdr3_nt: TGCAGCGTCGCCGGGACAGGTACTGGAAACACCATATATTTT
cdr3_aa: CSVAGTGTGNTIYF

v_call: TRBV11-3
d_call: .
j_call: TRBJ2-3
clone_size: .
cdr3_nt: TGTGCCAGCAGCTCCGGAGGGCGAGGGACAGATACGCAGTATTTT
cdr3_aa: CASSSGGRGTDTQYF

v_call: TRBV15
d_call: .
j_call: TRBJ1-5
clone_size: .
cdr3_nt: TGTGCCACCAGCAGACGGGTAGGCAATCAGCCCCAGCATTTT
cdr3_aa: CATSRRVGNQPQHF

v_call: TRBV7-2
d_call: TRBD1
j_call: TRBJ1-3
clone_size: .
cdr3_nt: TGTGCCAGCAGTCCGACAGGGCTCTCTGGAAACACCATATATTTT
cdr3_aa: CASSPTGLSGNTIYF

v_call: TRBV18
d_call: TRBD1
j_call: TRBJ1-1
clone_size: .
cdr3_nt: TGTGCCAGCTCACCTGACAGGGATGCTGAAGCTTTCTTT
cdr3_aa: CASSPDRDAEAFF

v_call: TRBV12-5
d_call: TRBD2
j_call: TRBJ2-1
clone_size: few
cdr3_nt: TGTGCTAGTGGTTCTCCTAGCGGGATTGACAATGAGCAGTTCTTC
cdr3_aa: CASGSPSGIDNEQFF

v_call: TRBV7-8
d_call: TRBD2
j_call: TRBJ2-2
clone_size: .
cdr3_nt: TGTGCCAGCTACCAGCGGGAGGCCTACACCGGGGAGCTGTTTTTT
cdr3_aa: CASYQREAYTGELFF

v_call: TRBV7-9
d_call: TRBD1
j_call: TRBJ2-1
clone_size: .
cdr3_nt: TGTTCCAGCAGCTTCGTCACAGGGGGCGCCGACAATGAGCAGTTCTTC
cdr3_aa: CSSSFVTGGADNEQFF

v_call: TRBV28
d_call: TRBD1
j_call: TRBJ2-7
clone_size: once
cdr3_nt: TGTGCCAGCAGTTCACCACAGGGGGTTGGCGTGGACGAGCAGTACTTC
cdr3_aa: CASSSPQGVGVDEQYF

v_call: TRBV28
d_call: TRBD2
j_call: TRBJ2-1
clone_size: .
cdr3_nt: TGTGCCAGCAGTTCGCGACTAGCGGGACCCCCGCACAATGAGCAGTTCTTC
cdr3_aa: CASSSRLAGPPHNEQFF

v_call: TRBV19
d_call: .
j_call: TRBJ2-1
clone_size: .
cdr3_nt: TGTGCCAGTAGTATTGTCGGGGGAAGCTCCTACAATGAGCAGTTCTTC
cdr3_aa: CASSIVGGSSYNEQFF

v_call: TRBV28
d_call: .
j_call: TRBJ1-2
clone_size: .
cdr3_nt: TGTGCCAGCAGTTTGGTTACAGAGTATGGCTACACCTTC
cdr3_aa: CASSLVTEYGYTF